These 30 T cell receptor beta chains share one sample of origin, sequenced in a study of shared clonotypes between healthy human individuals. Only in-frame clones appear in the TCRdb table, and some are missing; sequencing was by immunoSEQ multiplex PCR. The table has over a million clones, more than 95% seen once. Sequencing was performed on naive CD4+ T cells sorted from blood. The subset here: CD45RA+ positively selected. The receptors here all came from a young man in good health.

On this clone itself: Additional DNA sequences in this sample encode the identical CDR3. This chain connects TRBV27 to TRBJ2-7, with a tentative D call TRBD1 (6 bases). This CDR3 has 15 residues. CDR1 and CDR2 (germline): MNHEY, SMNVEV (reference sequence). V shed 6 bases and J shed 2 bases, with 17 bases lying between them. CDR3 sequence (DNA): TGTGCCAGCAGCCCCCGTAGGCAGGGGACCTACGAGCAGTACTTC. This codes for CASSPRRQGTYEQYF.

The V call is TRBV9, the J call TRBJ2-5, with D unclear. CDR3 length: 14 residues. The germline V and J ends were trimmed by 3 bases and 4 bases, with 13 bases remaining between them. Looked up from germline, CDR1 is SGDLS and CDR2 is YYNGEE. The chain's CDR3 is CASSAQSSVETQYF. CDR3 bases: TGTGCCAGCAGCGCCCAGTCCTCGGTAGAGACCCAGTACTTC.

V is TRBV10-2 and J is TRBJ2-1; 14 nucleotides match TRBD2. The CDR3 consists of 15 residues. Losses at the gene ends were 6 bases for V and 10 bases for J; bases not matched to a gene: 8. The V gene's germline CDR1 is WSHSY and CDR2 SAAADI. The chain's CDR3 is CASRAPTSGREEQFF. In DNA, the CDR3 is TGCGCCAGCAGGGCCCCGACTAGCGGGAGGGAAGAGCAGTTCTTC.

The V and J genes are TRBV5-1 and TRBJ2-7; a weak D match, TRBD1 (6 bases). V lost 3 bases and J lost 0, with 13 bases in between. CDR3 length equals 15 residues. Germline CDR1 SGHRS, CDR2 YFSETQ. The CDR3 DNA reads as TGCGCCAGCAGCTCCGGGACAATATACTCCTACGAGCAGTACTTC. Protein product: CASSSGTIYSYEQYF.

The chain uses TRBV9 and TRBJ2-2, with 8 bases matching TRBD1. Germline V gene lookup returns CDR1 SGDLS and CDR2 YYNGEE. The CDR3 covers 16 residues. Germline trimming cut 6 bases from V and 0 bases from J; bases unmatched to any gene: 7. CDR3 loop: CASTWTGIANTGELFF. CDR3 bases: TGTGCCAGCACCTGGACAGGGATCGCGAACACCGGGGAGCTGTTTTTT.

V is TRBV27 and J is TRBJ2-1; 11 bases agree with TRBD2. The J segment lost 6 bases and the V segment lost 0 bases, leaving 7 bases of the junction unmatched. This CDR3 contains 17 residues. Looked up from germline, CDR1 is MNHEY and CDR2 is SMNVEV (reference sequence). Written as DNA, the CDR3 is TGTGCCAGCAGTTTATCCTTTAGCGGGAGGGCCTCCAATGAGCAGTTCTTC. As protein: CASSLSFSGRASNEQFF.

This clone was seen a single time. The chain couples TRBV7-9 to TRBJ2-7, with 9 bases aligning to TRBD1. The trim removed 1 base at V and 3 bases at J, leaving 4 bases unmatched. The length of the CDR3 is 15 residues. Germline V gene lookup returns CDR1 SEHNR and CDR2 FQNEAQ (reference sequence). CDR3 residues: CASSLDGQGFYEQYF. The CDR3 DNA follows: TGTGCCAGCAGCTTAGATGGACAGGGGTTCTACGAGCAGTACTTC.

The J gene is TRBJ1-2, the V gene TRBV19; unclear D gene. This CDR3 comprises 14 residues. V was pared by 4 bases and J by 7 bases, with 16 bases between. Looked up from germline, CDR1 is LNHDA and CDR2 is SQIVND (reference sequence). CDR3 DNA: TGTGCCAGTAGTACCCGGGGAGGGATGAGTGGCTACACCTTC. Protein product: CASSTRGGMSGYTF.

Details on this clone: The junction differs from germline at one of its ends, possibly a read error. V gene TRBV4-1 combines with J gene TRBJ1-2, with D uncertain. Germline values: CDR1 MGHRA, CDR2 YSYEKL. This CDR3 comprises 17 residues. The CDR3 region has the DNA TGCGCGAGCACCCCCGGTGACGGATTCCCGTTAGTCTATGGCTACACCTTC. Protein product: CASTPGDGFPLVYGYTF.

The V and J genes are TRBV20-1 and TRBJ1-1, with a tentative D call TRBD1 (6 bases). The CDR3 is 11 amino acids. Germline lookup yields CDR1 DFQATT and CDR2 SNEGSKA (reference sequence). V gave up 7 bases and J gave up 1 base, with 7 bases separating them. The CDR3 DNA follows: TGCAGTGTAGGGGGGAACACTGAAGCTTTCTTT. It encodes CSVGGNTEAFF.

V gene TRBV6-1 combines with J gene TRBJ2-7; 9 bases are shared with TRBD1. J was trimmed by 1 base and V by 0 bases; bases with no gene match: 4. The CDR3 has 16 amino acids. The germline V gene encodes CDR1 MNHNS and CDR2 SASEGT. The CDR3 DNA reads as TGTGCCAGCAGTGAAGCAGGACAGGGGAAGTCCTACGAGCAGTACTTC. This translates into CASSEAGQGKSYEQYF.

This clone was observed a single time. The CDR3 here is CASSSTVGVPYNEQFF. Written as DNA, the CDR3 is TGTGCCAGCAGCTCCACTGTCGGAGTCCCCTACAATGAGCAGTTCTTC. The chain couples TRBV7-8 to TRBJ2-1; D is uncertain. V was clipped by 4 bases and J by 2 bases, with 15 bases between them. Germline CDR1 reads SGHVS; CDR2 reads FQNEAQ. This CDR3 contains 16 residues.

The gene calls are TRBV10-1 and TRBJ1-1, with D unclear. V lost 4 bases, J lost 4 bases, and 10 bases lay in between. The germline V gene encodes CDR1 WNHNN and CDR2 SYGVQD (reference sequence). This CDR3 has 13 amino acids. The CDR3 nucleotides are TGCGCCAGCAGTGTCAAGGGAAGCACTGAAGCTTTCTTT. This sequence encodes CASSVKGSTEAFF.

The CDR3 protein is CASSPPFLKDNYGYTF. The CDR3 DNA sequence: TGTGCCAGCTCACCACCCTTCCTAAAGGATAACTATGGCTACACCTTC. The rearrangement uses TRBV18 and TRBJ1-2; D not certain. CDR1 KGHSH and CDR2 LQKENI come from the germline V gene. The CDR3 runs to 16 residues. Trimming took off 0 bases at V and 1 base at J, with 12 bases between the two ends.

The V call is TRBV5-4, the J call TRBJ1-5; perhaps TRBD1 as D (5 bases). CDR1 and CDR2 from the germline V gene are SGHNT and YYREEE (reference sequence). V lost 4 bases to trimming and J lost 2 bases, with 13 bases between them. The CDR3 loop spans 15 amino acids. The CDR3 DNA is TGTGCCAGCAGCGGATTCCCAGGGCGCAATCAGCCCCAGCATTTT. Translated: CASSGFPGRNQPQHF.

V gene TRBV2 combines with J gene TRBJ2-3; no clear D. The V and J ends lost 2 bases and 6 bases respectively, with 6 bases between them. Germline V gene sequence: CDR1 SNHLY, CDR2 FYNNEI. CDR3 length: 12 residues. CDR3 coding DNA: TGTGCCAGCAGTGAACTGGGGGATACGCAGTATTTT. This translates into CASSELGDTQYF.

J is TRBJ2-5 and V is TRBV6-6, with D tentatively TRBD2 (5 bases). Germline CDR1 and CDR2: MNHNY and SVGAGI (reference sequence). The CDR3 consists of 14 residues. V dropped 5 bases and J dropped 0 bases, with 10 bases sitting between them. In DNA, the CDR3 is TGTGCCAGCAGTGGTGGGGAGTACCAAGAGACCCAGTACTTC. The encoded protein is CASSGGEYQETQYF.

This sequence joins TRBV7-8 and TRBJ2-4; D possibly corresponds to TRBD1 (6 bases). The germline V gene encodes CDR1 SGHVS and CDR2 FQNEAQ. This CDR3 spans 16 amino acids. V lost 4 bases, J lost 0 bases, and 13 bases lay in between. CDR3 amino acids: CASSSDRRVAKNIQYF. The DNA of the CDR3 is TGTGCCAGCAGCTCTGACAGGAGAGTAGCCAAAAACATTCAGTACTTC. Using reference TRBV7-8 and TRBJ2-4 for the parts outside the CDR3, the full variable domain is GAGVSQSPRYKVAKRGQDVALRCDPISGHVSLFWYQQALGQGPEFLTYFQNEAQLDKSGLPSDRFFAERPEGSVSTLKIQRTQQEDSAVYLCASSSDRRVAKNIQYFGAGTRLSVL.

CDR3 in DNA: TGCGCCAGCAGCCAAGATCGGACAGGGGCTGGCTACACCTTC. Protein product: CASSQDRTGAGYTF. This chain links TRBV4-3 with TRBJ1-2, with 9 bases lining up with TRBD1. Per the germline V gene, CDR1 is LGHNA and CDR2 is YSLEER. This CDR3 has 14 residues. Trimming cost V 0 bases and J 7 bases; bases outside gene matches: 3.

V and J are TRBV4-2 and TRBJ1-2, with TRBD1 matching 9 bases. The V gene end was trimmed by 8 bases and the J gene end by 8 bases; junction bases not matched to a gene: 24. The germline V gene encodes CDR1 LGHNA and CDR2 YNFKEQ. The CDR3 has 18 residues. The CDR3, as DNA: TGTGCCAGCGCCGCGCCACCTGGGGAGGGACAGGGTACTTTAGGCTACACCTTC. Translated, it gives CASAAPPGEGQGTLGYTF.

This clone has only one observation. The chain is built from TRBV19 and TRBJ1-5, with no clear D. Germline CDR1 LNHDA, CDR2 SQIVND (reference sequence). CDR3 length: 14 amino acids. Trimming left V 3 bases short and J 1 base short, with 7 bases between. The CDR3 bases are TGTGCCAGTAGTATTAGGACCAGCAATCAGCCCCAGCATTTT. It translates to CASSIRTSNQPQHF. The full variable domain, rest sourced from reference TRBV19 and TRBJ1-5, is DGGITQSPKYLFRKEGQNVTLSCEQNLNHDAMYWYRQDPGQGLRLIYYSQIVNDFQKGDIAEGYSVSREKKESFPLTVTSAQKNPTAFYLCASSIRTSNQPQHFGDGTRLSIL.

The chain employs TRBV7-9 and TRBJ2-2, with 9 bases that match TRBD2. The CDR3 has 15 amino acids. CDR1 is SEHNR, CDR2 FQNEAQ, per germline (reference sequence). V was pared by 4 bases and J by 5 bases, with 5 bases of the junction left unmatched. The CDR3, as DNA: TGTGCCAGCAGCTCGATAGCGGGAGTTACCGGGGAGCTGTTTTTT. Translation: CASSSIAGVTGELFF.

In regard to this clone: The sample contains more than one DNA sequence encoding this CDR3. This rearrangement joins TRBV15 to TRBJ2-7; D gene uncertain. This CDR3 spans 12 amino acids. CDR1 is LNHNV, CDR2 YYDKDF, per germline (reference sequence). The V end lost 0 bases, the J end lost 6 bases, and 6 bases lay between the germline ends. The CDR3 reads CATSRDRLEQYF. The CDR3 DNA reads TGTGCCACCAGCAGAGATCGCCTCGAGCAGTACTTC.

The chain recombines TRBV5-1 with TRBJ2-7; perhaps TRBD2 as D (5 bases). The V and J ends lost 1 base and 0 bases respectively, with 23 bases between them. In germline, CDR1 is SGHRS, CDR2 YFSETQ. This CDR3 comprises 19 residues. The CDR3 is CASSLWFVGVAGPSYEQYF. The CDR3 DNA follows: TGCGCCAGCAGCTTGTGGTTCGTCGGGGTGGCGGGTCCCTCCTACGAGCAGTACTTC.

This chain joins TRBV5-1 and TRBJ2-1; D is possibly TRBD2 (5 bases). Between the trimmed V and J ends, which lost 4 bases and 5 bases, there was a span of 19 bases. The V gene's germline CDR1 is SGHRS and CDR2 YFSETQ. The CDR3 runs 16 residues. The CDR3 reads CASSPRGRSTHNEQFF. CDR3 nucleotides: TGCGCCAGCAGCCCCCGGGGTCGCAGCACCCACAATGAGCAGTTCTTC. Filled out from reference TRBV5-1 and TRBJ2-1, the complete variable domain reads KAGVTQTPRYLIKTRGQQVTLSCSPISGHRSVSWYQQTPGQGLQFLFEYFSETQRNKGNFPGRFSGRQFSNSRSEMNVSTLELGDSALYLCASSPRGRSTHNEQFFGPGTRLTVL.

This chain connects TRBV6-5 to TRBJ2-1; D is possibly TRBD2 (5 bases). The CDR3 loop spans 15 amino acids. CDR1 and CDR2 from the germline V gene are MNHEY and SVGAGI. The V gene lost 2 bases and the J gene lost 0 bases, with 8 bases spanning the gap. The CDR3, as DNA: TGTGCCAGCAGTTACACCCGGGACTCCTACAATGAGCAGTTCTTC. Translating gives CASSYTRDSYNEQFF.

This clone was detected once. The rearrangement joins TRBV30 to TRBJ2-7; D is unclear. The V gene lost 5 bases and the J gene lost 12 bases, with 17 bases spanning the gap. The length of the CDR3 is 11 residues. Germline loops: CDR1 GTSNPN, CDR2 SVGIG (reference sequence). The CDR3 loop reads CAWGREQSRYF. CDR3 in DNA: TGTGCCTGGGGCCGAGAACAGAGCCGGTACTTC. Drawing the rest from reference TRBV30 and TRBJ2-7, the complete variable domain is SQTIHQWPATLVQPVGSPLSLECTVEGTSNPNLYWYRQAAGRGLQLLFYSVGIGQISSEVPQNLSASRPQDRQFILSSKKLLLSDSGFYLCAWGREQSRYFGPGTRLTVT.

The gene calls are TRBV5-1 and TRBJ2-5; D is unclear. This CDR3 is built from 12 residues. Germline CDR1 and CDR2: SGHRS and YFSETQ. V lost 4 bases to trimming and J lost 2 bases, with 6 bases between them. Here the CDR3 reads CASSPLQETQYF. The CDR3 bases are TGCGCCAGCAGCCCGCTACAAGAGACCCAGTACTTC.

The rearrangement joins TRBV14 to TRBJ2-2; unclear D gene. Per germline, CDR1 SGHDN and CDR2 FVKESK. The CDR3 runs 14 residues. Trimming left V 4 bases short and J 5 bases short, with 11 bases between. The CDR3 region is CASSPGWQTGELFF. CDR3 DNA sequence: TGTGCCAGCAGCCCTGGTTGGCAGACCGGGGAGCTGTTTTTT.

This chain joins TRBV12-5 and TRBJ1-1; D is possibly TRBD1 (6 bases). Trimming pared 0 bases from V and 5 bases from J, leaving 7 bases between. The CDR3 extends over 13 amino acids. Germline CDR1 reads LGHNT; CDR2 reads FRNRAP. The DNA of the CDR3 is TGTGCTAGTGGTTTGGTAGGGGGGACTGAAGCTTTCTTT. Translation: CASGLVGGTEAFF. The full variable domain, completed using reference TRBV12-5 and TRBJ1-1, is DARVTQTPRHKVTEMGQEVTMRCQPILGHNTVFWYRQTMMQGLELLAYFRNRAPLDDSGMPKDRFSAEMPDATLATLKIQPSEPRDSAVYFCASGLVGGTEAFFGQGTRLTVV.